The clone carrying this TCR beta chain was detected only a few times. Its matching antigen is unknown. The data were taken from a study of T cell responses to AZD1222 COVID-19 vaccine. General study points: Clonal diversity was possibly underestimated, and the donors were mostly white British, with more females. Repertoires in all cases were sampled only once the peak T cell response had passed. Spike-specific TCR breadth and depth went up after people got two AZD1222 doses.

TCRdb keeps only in-frame clones here, not all; method: immunoSEQ multiplex PCR. The repertoire holds about 140,000 clones, with almost 85% as singletons. The V end lost 2 bases, the J end lost 0 bases, and 10 bases lay between the germline ends. Germline values: CDR1 SGHVS, CDR2 FQNEAQ. The CDR3 has 15 amino acids. This receptor was obtained from an adult who received the MenACWY meningococcal vaccine as a control. The chain joins TRBV7-8 to TRBJ1-2; D not certain. Sample: peripheral blood, taken 28 days after the second dose of the MenACWY control vaccine. The CDR3 here is CASSLLMATNYGYTF. CDR3 sequence (DNA): TGTGCCAGCAGCTTATTGATGGCCACTAACTATGGCTACACCTTC. Supplemented by reference TRBV7-8 and TRBJ1-2, the full variable domain reads GAGVSQSPRYKVAKRGQDVALRCDPISGHVSLFWYQQALGQGPEFLTYFQNEAQLDKSGLPSDRFFAERPEGSVSTLKIQRTQQEDSAVYLCASSLLMATNYGYTFGSGTRLTVV.